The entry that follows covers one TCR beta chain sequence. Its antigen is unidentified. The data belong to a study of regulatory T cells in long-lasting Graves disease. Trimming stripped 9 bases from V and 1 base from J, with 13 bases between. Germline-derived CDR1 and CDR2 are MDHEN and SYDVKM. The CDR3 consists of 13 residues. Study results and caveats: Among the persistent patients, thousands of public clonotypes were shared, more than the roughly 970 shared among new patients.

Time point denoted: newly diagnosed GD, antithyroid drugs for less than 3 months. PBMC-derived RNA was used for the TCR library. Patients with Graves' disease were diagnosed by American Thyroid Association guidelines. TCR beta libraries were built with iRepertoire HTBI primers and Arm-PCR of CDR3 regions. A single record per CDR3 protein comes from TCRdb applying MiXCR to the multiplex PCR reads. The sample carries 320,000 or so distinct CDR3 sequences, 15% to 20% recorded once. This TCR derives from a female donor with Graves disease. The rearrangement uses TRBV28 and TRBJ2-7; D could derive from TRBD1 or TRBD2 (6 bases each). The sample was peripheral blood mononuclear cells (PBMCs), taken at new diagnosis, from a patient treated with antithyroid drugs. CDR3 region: CASAGHSSYEQYF. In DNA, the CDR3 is TGTGCCAGTGCGGGACATTCGTCCTACGAGCAGTACTTC.